This T cell receptor beta chain was captured by sequencing in a study of CD8 T cells in Susac syndrome. Germline V gives CDR1 KGHSH, CDR2 LQKENI. V lost 3 bases to trimming and J lost 3 bases; unmatched junction nucleotides: 6. This CDR3 contains 15 residues. With random hexamers, reverse transcription was performed on about 0.5 to 1 ug of RNA. TCRdb called the immunoSEQ multiplex PCR reads again in MiXCR, with one record for every CDR3 protein. The sample lists about 190,000 distinct CDR3 sequences, around 93% occurring once. Sequences were obtained from CD8+ T cells from PBMCs. The sequence came from a human donor with Susac syndrome. The rearrangement joins TRBV18 to TRBJ2-7, with 9 bases matching TRBD2. The CDR3 here is CASSPMREGVYEQYF. The CDR3 nucleotides are TGTGCCAGCTCACCGATGCGGGAGGGCGTCTACGAGCAGTACTTC.